One and the same sample provided the 26 T cell receptor beta chains below, sequenced in a study of cytomegalovirus exposure and HLA in healthy donors. The PCR contained 60 Vbeta and 13 Jbeta primers. The table came from immunoSEQ multiplex PCR; TCRdb's copy has only in-frame clones and leaves some out. The sample includes some 100,000 clones, roughly 80% seen only once; the top ten take about 4.9%. Source material: PBMCs. The source is a man between 50 and 59 years old in good health and CMV-seropositive.

The genes are TRBV30 and TRBJ2-3, with 10 bases matching TRBD2. There are 16 residues in the CDR3. Losses at the gene ends were 2 bases for V and 0 bases for J; bases not matched to a gene: 5. In germline, CDR1 is GTSNPN, CDR2 SVGIG (reference sequence). CDR3 DNA: TGTGCCTGGAGTACAGGGACTAGCGCAAGCACAGATACGCAGTATTTT. Translated, it gives CAWSTGTSASTDTQYF.

The chain couples TRBV5-1 to TRBJ2-5, with D perhaps matching TRBD1 (5 bases). Germline V gives CDR1 SGHRS, CDR2 YFSETQ. Trimming left V 0 bases short and J 3 bases short, with 9 bases between. The length of the CDR3 is 14 residues. As DNA, the CDR3 is TGCGCCAGCAGCTTGGCGGGCAGGGAAGAGACCCAGTACTTC. Protein sequence: CASSLAGREETQYF.

V and J are TRBV19 and TRBJ1-5, with TRBD1 identical over 7 bases. With 7 bases clipped from V and 3 bases from J, the junction kept 9 bases outside the gene matches. The germline CDR1 and CDR2 sequences are LNHDA and SQIVND (reference sequence). The CDR3 has 15 amino acids. CDR3 sequence: CASMSIDRDNQPQHF. The CDR3, as DNA: TGTGCCAGTATGTCGATCGACAGGGACAATCAGCCCCAGCATTTT.

This clone has just a few counts. This chain joins TRBV5-1 and TRBJ1-1; no clear D. This CDR3 comprises 13 residues. V lost 4 bases and J lost 0, with 7 bases in between. Germline V gene data show CDR1 as SGHRS and CDR2 as YFSETQ. In DNA, the CDR3 is TGCGCCAGCAGCCAGGATCTGAACACTGAAGCTTTCTTT. Translating it yields CASSQDLNTEAFF.

This clone was recorded a few times. The chain joins TRBV30 to TRBJ1-4; 8 nucleotides match TRBD1. V lost 2 bases to trimming and J lost 6 bases; unmatched junction nucleotides: 8. Germline values: CDR1 GTSNPN, CDR2 SVGIG (reference sequence). This CDR3 is built from 15 residues. The CDR3 DNA reads TGTGCCTGGAGTCCCCTGGGCAGGGGGCATGAAAAACTGTTTTTT. Residues: CAWSPLGRGHEKLFF. Variable domain in full (rest from reference TRBV30 and TRBJ1-4): SQTIHQWPATLVQPVGSPLSLECTVEGTSNPNLYWYRQAAGRGLQLLFYSVGIGQISSEVPQNLSASRPQDRQFILSSKKLLLSDSGFYLCAWSPLGRGHEKLFFGSGTQLSVL.

The rearrangement uses TRBV9 and TRBJ1-5, with a weak D call TRBD1 (5 bases). The germline V and J ends were trimmed by 0 bases and 7 bases, with 14 bases remaining between them. The CDR3 runs 15 residues. Germline V lookup: CDR1 SGDLS, CDR2 YYNGEE. CDR3 bases: TGTGCCAGCAGCGTAGGAGCAGGGATTGGCCAGCCCCAGCATTTT. Protein: CASSVGAGIGQPQHF.

The chain uses TRBV30 and TRBJ1-1; no clear D gene. The CDR3 extends over 14 amino acids. The germline V and J ends were trimmed by 1 base and 5 bases, with 14 bases remaining between them. The V gene's germline CDR1 is GTSNPN and CDR2 SVGIG (reference sequence). The DNA for the CDR3 is TGTGCCTGGAGTGCCCATATCTCGGGGACTGAAGCTTTCTTT. It yields the protein CAWSAHISGTEAFF.

This chain connects TRBV19 to TRBJ1-2; TRBD1 matches at 10 bases. The germline gives CDR1 LNHDA, CDR2 SQIVND (reference sequence). The CDR3 length is 13 residues. V shed 7 bases, J shed 4 bases, and the junction held 3 bases outside the gene matches. In DNA, the CDR3 is TGTGCCAGTACGGGACAGGGGCTCTATGGCTACACCTTC. This codes for CASTGQGLYGYTF.

The chain couples TRBV6-1 to TRBJ2-2, with TRBD1 identical over 7 bases. The CDR3 spans 17 residues. Germline CDR1 MNHNS, CDR2 SASEGT. The J segment lost 8 bases and the V segment lost 0 bases, leaving 12 bases of the junction unmatched. Written as DNA, the CDR3 is TGTGCCAGCAGTGAAGCGATCGCGGCAGGGGGACAAGGGGAGCTGTTTTTT. Protein sequence: CASSEAIAAGGQGELFF.

This chain uses TRBV30 with TRBJ1-2; D remains ambiguous. V was cut by 2 bases and J by 1 base, with 17 bases left in between. CDR3 size: 16 residues. Germline CDR1 is GTSNPN and CDR2 is SVGIG (reference sequence). The CDR3 region has the DNA TGTGCCTGGAGTCCGCCCCTAGGAAGGAGTAACTATGGCTACACCTTC. Translating gives CAWSPPLGRSNYGYTF.

This sequence joins TRBV5-6 and TRBJ2-4; D unclear. V dropped 0 bases and J dropped 1 base, with 5 bases sitting between them. From germline, CDR1 is SGHDT and CDR2 YYEEEE. The CDR3 contains 14 residues. This chain's CDR3 is CASSLDNAKNIQYF. CDR3 in DNA: TGTGCCAGCAGCTTGGACAATGCCAAAAACATTCAGTACTTC.

The chain employs TRBV5-6 and TRBJ1-1, with 8 bases identical to TRBD1. V dropped 1 base and J dropped 6; count of bases not matched to a gene: 5. This CDR3 is built from 14 residues. Germline loops: CDR1 SGHDT, CDR2 YYEEEE. The CDR3 coding sequence is TGTGCCAGCAGCTTGTGGGGGACAGGAGCTGAAGCTTTCTTT. This gives the protein CASSLWGTGAEAFF.

This chain uses TRBV18 with TRBJ1-1; 10 bases are a match to TRBD1. Germline trimming cut 1 base from V and 3 bases from J; bases unmatched to any gene: 5. The CDR3 totals 16 residues. Per the germline V gene, CDR1 is KGHSH and CDR2 is LQKENI. CDR3 DNA: TGTGCCAGCTCACCACGGGACAGGGGAGCGTACACTGAAGCTTTCTTT. Protein sequence: CASSPRDRGAYTEAFF.

The chain recombines TRBV2 with TRBJ1-2; 7 positions match TRBD1. CDR1 and CDR2 from the germline V gene are SNHLY and FYNNEI. The CDR3 extends over 13 amino acids. V lost 7 bases and J lost 7; bases outside the gene matches: 9. Here the CDR3 DNA reads TGTGCCAGCACCCTGACAGGGTTCGGTGGCTACACCTTC. Protein product: CASTLTGFGGYTF. The variable domain in full, with the rest retrieved from reference TRBV2 and TRBJ1-2, is EPEVTQTPSHQVTQMGQEVILRCVPISNHLYFYWYRQILGQKVEFLVSFYNNEISEKSEIFDDQFSVERPDGSNFTLKIRSTKLEDSAMYFCASTLTGFGGYTFGSGTRLTVV.

The chain links TRBV14 to TRBJ1-6; D is uncertain. V was pared by 4 bases and J by 7 bases, with 17 bases between. Germline loops: CDR1 SGHDN, CDR2 FVKESK. CDR3 size: 16 residues. DNA for the CDR3: TGTGCCAGCAGCCCCCGAGAGGGCCGCGCCAATTCACCCCTCCACTTT. This gives the protein CASSPREGRANSPLHF. The variable domain in full, completed from reference TRBV14 and TRBJ1-6, reads EAGVTQFPSHSVIEKGQTVTLRCDPISGHDNLYWYRRVMGKEIKFLLHFVKESKQDESGMPNNRFLAERTGGTYSTLKVQPAELEDSGVYFCASSPREGRANSPLHFGNGTRLTVT.

The chain couples TRBV9 to TRBJ1-1; unclear D gene. V was pared by 1 base and J by 1 base, with 5 bases between. The germline gives CDR1 SGDLS, CDR2 YYNGEE. This CDR3 spans 13 amino acids. This CDR3 is CASSVQKNTEAFF. DNA of the CDR3: TGTGCCAGCAGCGTACAGAAGAACACTGAAGCTTTCTTT. The full variable domain, rest sourced from reference TRBV9 and TRBJ1-1, is DSGVTQTPKHLITATGQRVTLRCSPRSGDLSVYWYQQSLDQGLQFLIQYYNGEERAKGNILERFSAQQFPDLHSELNLSSLELGDSALYFCASSVQKNTEAFFGQGTRLTVV.

The J gene is TRBJ2-2, the V gene TRBV5-1; 7 bases map to TRBD1. The germline V gene has CDR1 SGHRS and CDR2 YFSETQ. V lost 4 bases to trimming and J lost 2 bases; unmatched junction nucleotides: 5. This CDR3 has 15 residues. CDR3 protein: CASSPWTGNTGELFF. For the CDR3, the DNA is TGCGCCAGCAGCCCCTGGACAGGTAACACCGGGGAGCTGTTTTTT.

This clone has more than one count but fewer than ten. The chain combines TRBV7-2 with TRBJ2-3; TRBD2 agrees at 9 bases. In germline, CDR1 is SGHTA, CDR2 FQGNSA. The CDR3 runs 17 residues. V lost 1 base to trimming and J lost 0 bases; unmatched junction nucleotides: 5. The CDR3 loop reads CASSLVVLAGSTDTQYF. CDR3 in DNA: TGTGCCAGCAGCTTAGTGGTACTAGCGGGTAGCACAGATACGCAGTATTTT.

This rearrangement joins TRBV5-1 to TRBJ1-2, with TRBD1 as a possible D gene (6 bases). With 5 bases removed from V and 4 bases from J, the gap between germline ends came to 9 bases. This CDR3 spans 12 amino acids. Germline CDR1 SGHRS, CDR2 YFSETQ. The CDR3 sequence is CASRDSFYGYTF. In nucleotides, the CDR3 is TGCGCCAGCAGGGACAGTTTCTATGGCTACACCTTC. The entire variable domain, with the rest obtained from reference TRBV5-1 and TRBJ1-2, is as follows: KAGVTQTPRYLIKTRGQQVTLSCSPISGHRSVSWYQQTPGQGLQFLFEYFSETQRNKGNFPGRFSGRQFSNSRSEMNVSTLELGDSALYLCASRDSFYGYTFGSGTRLTVV.

The chain couples TRBV9 to TRBJ1-1; D perhaps matches TRBD1 (5 bases). The V end was cut by 3 bases, the J end by 1 base, with 16 bases between. The CDR3 length is 16 residues. Germline V gives CDR1 SGDLS, CDR2 YYNGEE. CDR3 protein: CASSAPSQGKNTEAFF. The CDR3 nucleotides are TGTGCCAGCAGCGCTCCGAGTCAGGGAAAGAACACTGAAGCTTTCTTT.

The J gene is TRBJ2-1, the V gene TRBV2; 8 nucleotides agree with TRBD2. The CDR3 covers 15 residues. Looked up from germline, CDR1 is SNHLY and CDR2 is FYNNEI. Trimming removed 4 bases from V and 12 bases from J; junction bases left unmatched: 14. The CDR3 bases are TGTGCCAGCAGTGGAAGCGCTAGCGGGCTTTTGGGGCAGTTCTTC. Its protein is CASSGSASGLLGQFF.

In its sample, this clone was seen once. The J gene is TRBJ1-1, the V gene TRBV2; TRBD1 might be the D (6 bases). The V gene's germline CDR1 is SNHLY and CDR2 FYNNEI. The CDR3 has 13 residues. V was trimmed by 7 bases and J by 4 bases, leaving 13 bases between them. The CDR3 sequence is CASTLTGSTEAFF. CDR3 DNA sequence: TGTGCCAGCACCTTAACAGGGAGCACTGAAGCTTTCTTT.

The chain recombines TRBV4-1 with TRBJ1-1; TRBD1 might be the D (5 bases). Per the germline V gene, CDR1 is MGHRA and CDR2 is YSYEKL. V lost 4 bases to trimming and J lost 3 bases, with 15 bases between them. This CDR3 has 15 amino acids. The DNA of the CDR3 is TGCGCCAGCAGCCCTTTTAAGCAGGGCGACACTGAAGCTTTCTTT. Its protein is CASSPFKQGDTEAFF.

V and J are TRBV6-1 and TRBJ2-7; D gene ambiguous. This CDR3 is 14 amino acids long. CDR1 is MNHNS, CDR2 SASEGT, per germline. V lost 2 bases, J lost 1 base, and 9 bases lay in between. The CDR3 sequence: CASSESPRSYEQYF. CDR3 coding DNA: TGTGCCAGCAGTGAATCACCGAGGTCCTACGAGCAGTACTTC.

This clone was detected only once. The rearrangement joins TRBV10-3 to TRBJ1-4, with 7 bases that match TRBD1. The ends lost 0 bases at V and 7 bases at J; junction bases unmatched: 11. There are 17 residues in the CDR3. Germline V lookup: CDR1 ENHRY, CDR2 SYGVKD. As DNA, the CDR3 is TGTGCCATCAGTGAGTCGATTGGCAGGGGGTTTAGTGAAAAACTGTTTTTT. It codes for CAISESIGRGFSEKLFF.

The gene calls are TRBV7-9 and TRBJ2-3; D ambiguous. The CDR3 has 14 residues. The germline V gene has CDR1 SEHNR and CDR2 FQNEAQ (reference sequence). V lost 2 bases, J lost 4 bases, and 10 bases lay in between. CDR3 DNA: TGTGCCAGCAGCTTAAGACCGGGTGCAGATACGCAGTATTTT. It yields the protein CASSLRPGADTQYF.